The 29 T cell receptor beta chains in this list originate from one sample, sequenced in a study of T cells in Graves' hyperthyroidism and ophthalmopathy. Template material for amplifying TCR beta CDR3 regions consisted of RNA transcripts. Carried out on the TCR CDR3, a first-round RT-PCR used the HTBI primer set. TCRdb called the multiplex PCR reads again in MiXCR, with one record for every CDR3 protein. The table includes roughly 600,000 distinct CDR3 sequences, approximately 15% detected once. The sample was blood. The receptors originated from a woman between 45 and 60 years old with Graves' ophthalmopathy.

In this sample, this clonotype turned up many times. The rearrangement uses TRBV6-1 and TRBJ2-1; maybe TRBD2 (6 bases). Germline-derived CDR1 and CDR2 are MNHNS and SASEGT. Between the trimmed V and J ends, which lost 2 bases and 9 bases, there was a span of 23 bases. CDR3 size: 17 residues. Here the CDR3 reads CASSEFGWGLRGREQFF. CDR3 nucleotide sequence: TGTGCCAGCAGTGAATTTGGATGGGGACTCCGCGGTCGTGAGCAGTTCTTC.

In its sample, this clonotype was seen a few times. The chain recombines TRBV14 with TRBJ2-5; D is undetermined. Trimming removed 3 bases from V and 3 bases from J, with 8 bases in between. Germline V CDR1 and CDR2: SGHDN, FVKESK. This CDR3 comprises 13 residues. The CDR3 protein is CASSHSTKETQYF. In DNA form, the CDR3 reads TGTGCCAGCAGCCACAGTACCAAAGAGACCCAGTACTTC.

This clonotype appeared many times. The V and J genes are TRBV28 and TRBJ2-7, with D perhaps matching TRBD1 (5 bases). The V gene's germline CDR1 is MDHEN and CDR2 SYDVKM. V lost 6 bases, J lost 1 base, and 13 bases lay in between. There are 14 residues in the CDR3. The CDR3 DNA sequence: TGTGCCAGCAGCCAACCCCAGGGTTCCTACGAGCAGTACTTC. Amino acid sequence: CASSQPQGSYEQYF.

The rearrangement links TRBV11-2 to TRBJ2-7; 8 nucleotides agree with TRBD2. The J segment lost 3 bases and the V segment lost 5 bases, leaving 6 bases of the junction unmatched. This CDR3 contains 14 residues. The germline V gene encodes CDR1 SGHAT and CDR2 FQNNGV. The CDR3: CASSVPGLGYEQYF. CDR3 in DNA: TGTGCCAGCAGCGTACCGGGACTAGGCTACGAGCAGTACTTC.

This clonotype came up many times. CDR3 protein: CASSQPDRTNRPGSYNEQFF. CDR3 DNA sequence: TGTGCCAGCAGCCAACCCGATCGGACTAACCGACCAGGCTCCTACAATGAGCAGTTCTTC. The V and J genes are TRBV3-2 and TRBJ2-1; the D call TRBD2 from the table was never checked on the DNA. TRBV3-2 is a pseudogene. CDR3 size: 20 residues.

The table lists this clonotype with many counts. The chain joins TRBV28 to TRBJ2-2; D perhaps matches TRBD2 (5 bases). This CDR3 is built from 16 residues. CDR1 and CDR2 (germline): MDHEN, SYDVKM. V was shortened by 3 bases and J by 3 bases, with 14 bases between the two germline ends. The CDR3 protein is CASSLGAPGYTGELFF. In DNA form, the CDR3 reads TGTGCCAGCAGTTTGGGCGCACCGGGATACACCGGGGAGCTGTTTTTT.

This clonotype was seen many times. V is TRBV5-1 and J is TRBJ2-3, with 10 bases matching TRBD2. Trimming took 3 bases from V and 1 from J; bases not matched to a gene: 11. The length of the CDR3 is 18 residues. From germline, CDR1 is SGHRS and CDR2 YFSETQ. The CDR3 coding sequence is TGCGCCAGCAGCTCGGCGACGACTAGCGGGCACCGCACAGATACGCAGTATTTT. Protein: CASSSATTSGHRTDTQYF.

There are many counts of this clonotype. This chain joins TRBV20-1 and TRBJ2-1; D might be TRBD1 (7 bases). The CDR3 contains 13 residues. V was cut by 5 bases and J by 6 bases, with 14 bases left in between. Germline lookup yields CDR1 DFQATT and CDR2 SNEGSKA (reference sequence). This chain's CDR3 is CSAQGGRGNEQFF. Written as DNA, the CDR3 is TGCAGTGCTCAGGGGGGAAGGGGCAATGAGCAGTTCTTC.

This clonotype was detected only a few times. The chain uses TRBV20-1 and TRBJ1-2; D may be TRBD1 (5 bases). V lost 2 bases to trimming and J lost 9 bases, with 13 bases between them. The CDR3 is 12 residues long. The germline CDR1 and CDR2 sequences are DFQATT and SNEGSKA (reference sequence). CDR3 sequence: CSARLGGGSYTF. The CDR3 region has the DNA TGCAGTGCTAGACTGGGGGGGGGGAGCTACACCTTC.

Points on this clonotype: A single base separates this from a much larger clone, so it may be a read error. The chain employs TRBV12-3 or TRBV12-4 and TRBJ2-3; tentative D call: TRBD1 (5 bases). This CDR3 contains 14 residues. DNA for the CDR3: TGTGCCAGCGGTTTAGGGGCAGTCGCAGATACGCAGTATTTT. Protein: CASGLGAVADTQYF.

This clonotype was seen repeatedly, ten times or more. CDR3: CASSVLAGQETQYF. For the CDR3, the DNA is TGTGCCAGCAGTGTTCTAGCGGGGCAAGAGACCCAGTACTTC. The V and J genes are TRBV2 and TRBJ2-5; 9 bases line up with TRBD2. The CDR3 spans 14 residues. V lost 4 bases to trimming and J lost 2 bases; unmatched junction nucleotides: 2. Germline V gene sequence: CDR1 SNHLY, CDR2 FYNNEI.

Only a few counts were recorded for this clonotype. The chain couples TRBV27 to TRBJ2-5, with D hard to call. In germline, CDR1 is MNHEY, CDR2 SMNVEV (reference sequence). The CDR3 has 15 amino acids. Trimming took off 3 bases at V and 2 bases at J, with 13 bases between the two ends. The CDR3 DNA reads TGTGCCAGCAGTTTTAAGTCGTTTCATCAAGAGACCCAGTACTTC. Translation gives CASSFKSFHQETQYF.

This clonotype was detected many times. The CDR3 here is CASSNWAHQPQHF. CDR3 coding DNA: TGTGCCAGCAGCAATTGGGCACATCAGCCCCAGCATTTT. J is TRBJ1-5 and V is TRBV2; the D is unclear. Trimming cost V 6 bases and J 5 bases, with 11 bases left between them. CDR1 and CDR2 (germline): SNHLY, FYNNEI. The CDR3 loop spans 13 amino acids.

This clonotype was seen repeatedly, ten times or more. The chain joins TRBV18 to TRBJ1-2; 8 bases are shared with TRBD1. The CDR3 totals 11 residues. Germline V gene data show CDR1 as KGHSH and CDR2 as LQKENI. Losses at the gene ends were 8 bases for V and 6 bases for J; bases not matched to a gene: 2. In nucleotides, the CDR3 is TGTGCCAGCACGGACAGGGATGGCTACACCTTC. It yields the protein CASTDRDGYTF.

In this sample, this clonotype turned up many times. The chain employs TRBV12-3 or TRBV12-4 and TRBJ2-3, with D perhaps assigned TRBD1 or TRBD2 (5 bases each). The length of the CDR3 is 16 residues. Trimming shortened V by 5 bases and J by 2 bases, and 17 bases separated the two germline ends. CDR3 DNA: TGTGCCAGCAGTCGAACCCGGGACCAGAACACAGATACGCAGTATTTT. It codes for CASSRTRDQNTDTQYF.

This clonotype was recorded many times. This chain joins TRBV6-2 or TRBV6-3 and TRBJ1-5; TRBD1 aligns across 7 bases. J gave up 6 bases and V 8 bases, and 7 bases lay outside the gene matches. Germline V gene data show CDR1 as MNHEY and CDR2 as SVGEGT. This CDR3 spans 13 amino acids. CDR3 in amino acids: CASVDRAFQPQHF. The CDR3 DNA is TGTGCCAGCGTTGACAGGGCCTTTCAGCCCCAGCATTTT.

This clonotype was picked up a small number of times. As DNA, the CDR3 is TGTGCCAGCAGTTCGCTAGCCCGGGGCGTCTATAATTCACCCCTCCACTTT. Translated: CASSSLARGVYNSPLHF. This chain connects TRBV28 to TRBJ1-6; D is perhaps TRBD1 (5 bases). Germline CDR1 MDHEN, CDR2 SYDVKM. Deletions cut 4 bases from V and 3 bases from J, with 16 bases between. The CDR3 loop spans 17 amino acids.

CDR3 in amino acids: CASRPGQGPYNEQFF. The CDR3 DNA is TGTGCCAGCAGACCGGGACAGGGTCCCTACAATGAGCAGTTCTTC. The chain carries TRBV7-9 and TRBJ2-1, with TRBD1 matching over 9 bases. The germline gives CDR1 SEHNR, CDR2 FQNEAQ (reference sequence). The J segment lost 2 bases and the V segment lost 6 bases, leaving 5 bases of the junction unmatched. This CDR3 comprises 15 residues.

Worth noting for this clonotype: This may arise from a read error, as a much more abundant clone is one base away. This chain links TRBV11-2 with TRBJ2-7, with D possibly matching TRBD1 (6 bases). This CDR3 comprises 14 residues. The germline V gene has CDR1 SGHAT and CDR2 FQNNGV. CDR3 in amino acids: CACSINRDTYEQYF. Written as DNA, the CDR3 is TGTGCCTGCAGCATCAACAGGGATACCTACGAGCAGTACTTC.

V and J are TRBV20-1 and TRBJ2-3; 10 bases are shared with TRBD2. The CDR3 is made up of 16 amino acids. V lost 0 bases to trimming and J lost 4 bases; unmatched junction nucleotides: 7. CDR1 is DFQATT and CDR2 is SNEGSKA in the germline V gene (reference sequence). The CDR3, as DNA: TGCAGTGCTAGAGATCCGCTAGCGGGAGCTCCAGATACGCAGTATTTT. Protein sequence: CSARDPLAGAPDTQYF.

The sample holds many counts of this clonotype. The rearrangement joins TRBV7-2 to TRBJ2-7, with 8 bases fitting TRBD2. Losses at the gene ends were 1 base for V and 6 bases for J; bases not matched to a gene: 5. Looked up from germline, CDR1 is SGHTA and CDR2 is FQGNSA. CDR3 size: 14 residues. CDR3: CASSLGGLVGEQYF. In nucleotides, the CDR3 is TGTGCCAGCAGCTTAGGGGGACTAGTCGGCGAGCAGTACTTC. Complete variable domain (other parts from reference TRBV7-2 and TRBJ2-7): GAGVSQSPSNKVTEKGKDVELRCDPISGHTALYWYRQSLGQGLEFLIYFQGNSAPDKSGLPSDRFSAERTGGSVSTLTIQRTQQEDSAVYLCASSLGGLVGEQYFGPGTRLTVT.

The V gene is TRBV20-1, the J gene TRBJ1-1; the match to TRBD1 covers 8 bases. This CDR3 spans 12 amino acids. After removal of 3 bases from V and 8 bases from J, the junction contained 5 bases not matched to a gene. Germline V gene data show CDR1 as DFQATT and CDR2 as SNEGSKA (reference sequence). The CDR3 DNA is TGCAGTGCTAGGAGGCAGGGGGCGGAAGCTTTCTTT. It yields the protein CSARRQGAEAFF.

The sample holds many counts of this clonotype. The V and J genes are TRBV18 and TRBJ1-2, with D perhaps TRBD1 (6 bases). Germline values: CDR1 KGHSH, CDR2 LQKENI. Trimming removed 3 bases from V and 2 bases from J, with 10 bases in between. CDR3 length: 14 amino acids. The CDR3 DNA reads TGTGCCAGCTCACCCTCAGGGGCGAACTATGGCTACACCTTC. It translates to CASSPSGANYGYTF.

At least ten counts were recorded for this clonotype. The chain has TRBV4-1 and TRBJ2-7; D call uncertain. Germline V gene sequence: CDR1 MGHRA, CDR2 YSYEKL. With 3 bases removed from V and 7 bases from J, the gap between germline ends came to 10 bases. CDR3 length: 12 amino acids. The CDR3 protein is CASSQEIGEQYF. In nucleotides, the CDR3 is TGCGCCAGCAGCCAGGAAATAGGGGAGCAGTACTTC.

This clonotype was recorded many times. The rearrangement joins TRBV30 to TRBJ1-5, with D unresolved. Trimming stripped 4 bases from V and 7 bases from J, with 17 bases between. The CDR3 has 14 amino acids. CDR1 and CDR2 (germline): GTSNPN, SVGIG (reference sequence). The CDR3: CAWNIGGSRQPQHF. The CDR3, as DNA: TGTGCCTGGAATATCGGAGGGTCGCGGCAGCCCCAGCATTTT. Combining the CDR3 with reference TRBV30 and TRBJ1-5 gives the whole variable domain SQTIHQWPATLVQPVGSPLSLECTVEGTSNPNLYWYRQAAGRGLQLLFYSVGIGQISSEVPQNLSASRPQDRQFILSSKKLLLSDSGFYLCAWNIGGSRQPQHFGDGTRLSIL.

This clonotype was observed many times. V gene TRBV7-9 combines with J gene TRBJ1-1; no clear D. CDR3 length equals 11 residues. Trimming removed 9 bases at V and 7 bases at J, with 12 bases between. Germline CDR1 reads SEHNR; CDR2 reads FQNEAQ (reference sequence). CDR3 sequence: CASSRNGEAFF. The CDR3 DNA sequence: TGTGCCAGTTCTAGGAACGGTGAAGCTTTCTTT.

This sequence joins TRBV7-2 and TRBJ1-1; D gene unclear. V dropped 1 base and J dropped 8 bases, with 5 bases sitting between them. Per germline, CDR1 SGHTA and CDR2 FQGNSA. The CDR3 is 11 residues long. CDR3 amino acids: CASSLGMEAFF. CDR3 nucleotide sequence: TGTGCCAGCAGCTTAGGGATGGAAGCTTTCTTT. Combining the CDR3 with reference TRBV7-2 and TRBJ1-1 gives the whole variable domain GAGVSQSPSNKVTEKGKDVELRCDPISGHTALYWYRQSLGQGLEFLIYFQGNSAPDKSGLPSDRFSAERTGGSVSTLTIQRTQQEDSAVYLCASSLGMEAFFGQGTRLTVV.

This chain uses TRBV10-3 with TRBJ2-1, with D possibly matching TRBD1 (5 bases). From germline, CDR1 is ENHRY and CDR2 SYGVKD. This CDR3 spans 15 amino acids. Trimming removed 4 bases from V and 6 bases from J, with 16 bases in between. DNA for the CDR3: TGTGCCATCAGTGGCAAAGGGCAGGGCCTCAATGAGCAGTTCTTC. Translating gives CAISGKGQGLNEQFF.

This clonotype appeared many times. The chain links TRBV11-3 to TRBJ1-3; TRBD1 might be the D (6 bases). Trimming took off 1 base at V and 4 bases at J, with 11 bases between the two ends. This CDR3 contains 15 residues. The germline V gene has CDR1 SGHNT and CDR2 YENEEA. In DNA form, the CDR3 reads TGTGCCAGCAGCTTAGTTTGGACAGCCGGAAACACCATATATTTT. This sequence encodes CASSLVWTAGNTIYF.